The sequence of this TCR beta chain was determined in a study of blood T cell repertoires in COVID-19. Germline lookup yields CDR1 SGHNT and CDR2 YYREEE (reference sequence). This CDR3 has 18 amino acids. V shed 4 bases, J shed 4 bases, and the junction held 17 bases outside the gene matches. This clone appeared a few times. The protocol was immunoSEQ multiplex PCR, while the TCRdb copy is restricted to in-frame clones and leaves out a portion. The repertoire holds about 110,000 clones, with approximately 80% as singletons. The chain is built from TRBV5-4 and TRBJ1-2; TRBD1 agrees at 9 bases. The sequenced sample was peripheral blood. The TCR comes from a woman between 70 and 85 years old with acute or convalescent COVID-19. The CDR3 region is CASSPSLRTGGLIYGYTF. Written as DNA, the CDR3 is TGTGCCAGCAGCCCCTCGCTACGCACAGGGGGCCTTATCTATGGCTACACCTTC. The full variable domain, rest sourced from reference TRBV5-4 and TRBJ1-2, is ETGVTQSPTHLIKTRGQQVTLRCSSQSGHNTVSWYQQALGQGPQFIFQYYREEENGRGNFPPRFSGLQFPNYSSELNVNALELDDSALYLCASSPSLRTGGLIYGYTFGSGTRLTVV.